Presented here are 8 T cell receptor beta chains from one specimen sequenced in a study of T cells after posttransplantation cyclophosphamide. Using immunoSEQ multiplex PCR, the repertoire was profiled, and TCRdb retains in-frame clones only, with some absent. The table lists about 7,000 clones, just over 90% of them singletons. Busulfan-fludarabine conditioning, marrow transplant, and cyclophosphamide on days +3 and +4 were administered. The sample in question was PBMCs, obtained less than 1,500 days after allogeneic stem cell transplant with posttransplant cyclophosphamide. Receptors originate from a female patient aged 45-60 years who received an allogeneic stem cell transplant from a related donor, was CMV-positive, and had no GVHD. The graft donor may have given rise to some T cells.

The chain links TRBV5-1 to TRBJ1-1; D might be TRBD1 (6 bases). V lost 4 bases, J lost 2 bases, and 18 bases lay in between. CDR3 length: 16 residues. Germline loops: CDR1 SGHRS, CDR2 YFSETQ. The CDR3 DNA reads as TGCGCCAGCAGCCTCCTACCGGGACAAAAAAACACTGAAGCTTTCTTT. Its translation: CASSLLPGQKNTEAFF.

This chain uses TRBV28 with TRBJ2-1; TRBD1 aligns across 12 bases. CDR1 is MDHEN, CDR2 SYDVKM, per germline. V gave up 6 bases and J gave up 8 bases; unmatched junction bases: 11. There are 16 residues in the CDR3. CDR3 coding DNA: TGTGCCAGCAGCCTACCAGGGACAGGGGGCATCGATGAGCAGTTCTTC. Amino acids: CASSLPGTGGIDEQFF.

The V call is TRBV19, the J call TRBJ1-5; D gene ambiguous. CDR3 length: 13 amino acids. In germline, CDR1 is LNHDA, CDR2 SQIVND (reference sequence). The V gene lost 3 bases and the J gene lost 5 bases, with 8 bases spanning the gap. The CDR3 DNA reads as TGTGCCAGTAGTATTTTGGAGCATCAGCCCCAGCATTTT. Its translation: CASSILEHQPQHF.

V gene TRBV7-2 combines with J gene TRBJ2-7; TRBD2 might be the D (5 bases). The germline V gene has CDR1 SGHTA and CDR2 FQGNSA. The V gene lost 4 bases and the J gene lost 3 bases, with 10 bases spanning the gap. The CDR3 has 13 amino acids. The CDR3 DNA reads TGTGCCAGCAGCTCTAGCTGGTTCTACGAGCAGTACTTC. Protein: CASSSSWFYEQYF. The full variable domain, rest sourced from reference TRBV7-2 and TRBJ2-7, is GAGVSQSPSNKVTEKGKDVELRCDPISGHTALYWYRQSLGQGLEFLIYFQGNSAPDKSGLPSDRFSAERTGGSVSTLTIQRTQQEDSAVYLCASSSSWFYEQYFGPGTRLTVT.

This sequence joins TRBV7-3 and TRBJ2-2, with 7 bases lining up with TRBD1. This CDR3 has 15 amino acids. Trimming took 5 bases from V and 2 from J; bases not matched to a gene: 5. Germline CDR1 SGHTA, CDR2 FQGTGA. As DNA, the CDR3 is TGTGCCAGCAGCCCTGACAGGGACAACACCGGGGAGCTGTTTTTT. It is translated as CASSPDRDNTGELFF.

The chain is built from TRBV28 and TRBJ2-7, with 14 bases aligning to TRBD2. With V trimmed by 3 bases and J by 3 bases, 1 base remained unmatched. The CDR3 has 15 residues. Germline CDR1 MDHEN, CDR2 SYDVKM. The CDR3 DNA sequence: TGTGCCAGCAGTTTTGGACTAGCGGGAGGCTACGAGCAGTACTTC. Its translation: CASSFGLAGGYEQYF.

This rearrangement joins TRBV9 to TRBJ2-5; 13 positions match TRBD2. The CDR3 has 19 residues. The J segment lost 2 bases and the V segment lost 4 bases, leaving 14 bases of the junction unmatched. Germline lookup yields CDR1 SGDLS and CDR2 YYNGEE. CDR3 residues: CASSPRLGTSGVVQETQYF. CDR3 DNA sequence: TGTGCCAGCAGCCCCCGCCTTGGGACTAGCGGGGTGGTTCAAGAGACCCAGTACTTC.

This clone is categorized as large. The chain is built from TRBV19 and TRBJ1-5; D remains ambiguous. Per germline, CDR1 LNHDA and CDR2 SQIVND (reference sequence). Trimming cost V 7 bases and J 7 bases, with 5 bases left between them. This CDR3 contains 10 residues. The CDR3 DNA is TGTGCCAGTACTCCGCAGCCCCAGCATTTT. Protein sequence: CASTPQPQHF.